These 10 T cell receptor beta chains came from one sample sequenced in a study of blood T cell repertoires in COVID-19 (TCRdb year 2020). Receptor libraries were prepared by the immunoSEQ multiplex PCR assay. TCRdb carries this immuneACCESS record with in-frame sequences only. Its versions omit some clonotypes, under half of them owing to an unresolved V gene in the studies checked, with the rest unexplained. The sample yields about 130,000 clones; more than 70% were counted once. About 12% of the sample belongs to the ten largest clones. Source material: peripheral blood. These receptors originate from a woman aged 25 to 45 who had recovered from COVID-19.

CDR3: CASSEIGRLNGEQYF. The CDR3 DNA sequence: TGTGCCAGCAGTGAAATCGGCAGACTCAATGGCGAGCAGTACTTC. The chain combines TRBV6-1 with TRBJ2-7; no clear D. The CDR3 is 15 residues long. V was pared by 2 bases and J by 6 bases, with 17 bases between. Germline CDR1 reads MNHNS; CDR2 reads SASEGT.

The gene calls are TRBV5-1 and TRBJ2-5, with D maybe TRBD1 (6 bases). Trimming stripped 3 bases from V and 1 base from J, with 10 bases between. This CDR3 spans 14 amino acids. Germline V gives CDR1 SGHRS, CDR2 YFSETQ. This CDR3 is CASSYGTTQETQYF. DNA for the CDR3: TGCGCCAGCAGCTACGGGACAACCCAAGAGACCCAGTACTTC. Supplemented by reference TRBV5-1 and TRBJ2-5, the full variable domain reads KAGVTQTPRYLIKTRGQQVTLSCSPISGHRSVSWYQQTPGQGLQFLFEYFSETQRNKGNFPGRFSGRQFSNSRSEMNVSTLELGDSALYLCASSYGTTQETQYFGPGTRLLVL.

The chain has TRBV2 and TRBJ1-6, with D hard to call. Germline CDR1 SNHLY, CDR2 FYNNEI. This CDR3 comprises 15 residues. Trimming shortened V by 2 bases and J by 7 bases, and 12 bases separated the two germline ends. The CDR3 DNA is TGTGCCAGCAGTGAACAGGCCACTGGGAATTCACCCCTCCACTTT. Its translation is CASSEQATGNSPLHF.

The chain couples TRBV5-6 to TRBJ1-3; TRBD1 agrees at 7 bases. The CDR3 spans 14 residues. The germline V gene encodes CDR1 SGHDT and CDR2 YYEEEE. V was pared by 3 bases and J by 2 bases, with 2 bases of the junction left unmatched. The CDR3 is CASSYGTAGNTIYF. The CDR3 DNA reads as TGTGCCAGCAGCTATGGGACAGCTGGAAACACCATATATTTT.

The CDR3 DNA sequence: TGCGCCAGCAGCCTAGCGGGGAGAGAGACCCAGTACTTC. It is translated as CASSLAGRETQYF. This rearrangement joins TRBV4-1 to TRBJ2-5; 8 nucleotides match TRBD2. Germline V lookup: CDR1 MGHRA, CDR2 YSYEKL. CDR3 length equals 13 residues. V shed 4 bases and J 4 bases; nucleotides not matched to a gene: 2.

V usage is TRBV7-8 and J usage is TRBJ2-7; TRBD1 aligns across 9 bases. There are 18 residues in the CDR3. Germline V lookup: CDR1 SGHVS, CDR2 FQNEAQ. With 0 bases clipped from V and 4 bases from J, the junction kept 13 bases outside the gene matches. The DNA of the CDR3 is TGTGCCAGCAGCTTAGCCCTAACCCGCCCGGGACAGGGTTACGAGCAGTACTTC. Encoded protein: CASSLALTRPGQGYEQYF. Looking up the rest from reference TRBV7-8 and TRBJ2-7 gives the full variable domain: GAGVSQSPRYKVAKRGQDVALRCDPISGHVSLFWYQQALGQGPEFLTYFQNEAQLDKSGLPSDRFFAERPEGSVSTLKIQRTQQEDSAVYLCASSLALTRPGQGYEQYFGPGTRLTVT.

V is TRBV29-1 and J is TRBJ1-5; D uncertain. Germline assignment: CDR1 SQVTM and CDR2 ANQGSEA. The CDR3 runs to 13 residues. V lost 5 bases and J 4 bases, leaving 12 bases between the germline ends. The CDR3 coding sequence is TGCAGCGTTTCCTCCGGTTCAAATCAGCCCCAGCATTTT. This encodes CSVSSGSNQPQHF.

This sequence joins TRBV19 and TRBJ2-6, with 7 nucleotides matching TRBD1. The germline gives CDR1 LNHDA, CDR2 SQIVND (reference sequence). The ends lost 5 bases at V and 0 bases at J; junction bases unmatched: 7. CDR3 length: 17 residues. This chain's CDR3 is CASSPRQGFSGANVLTF. CDR3 coding DNA: TGTGCCAGTAGTCCTCGACAGGGATTCTCTGGGGCCAACGTCCTGACTTTC.

The chain combines TRBV6-4 with TRBJ2-3; possibly TRBD2 for D (6 bases). Trimming cost V 0 bases and J 0 bases, with 10 bases left between them. Germline V gives CDR1 MRHNA, CDR2 SNTAGT. The CDR3 runs to 16 residues. CDR3 loop: CASSDSAGTSTDTQYF. DNA of the CDR3: TGTGCCAGCAGTGACTCGGCCGGGACTAGCACAGATACGCAGTATTTT.

The chain is built from TRBV7-9 and TRBJ2-7; TRBD2 aligns across 13 bases. The ends lost 5 bases at V and 6 bases at J; junction bases unmatched: 10. Germline V gene sequence: CDR1 SEHNR, CDR2 FQNEAQ (reference sequence). The CDR3 runs 16 residues. The CDR3 protein is CASSQTGLAGEFEQYF. The CDR3 region has the DNA TGTGCCAGCAGCCAAACCGGACTAGCGGGGGAGTTCGAGCAGTACTTC.